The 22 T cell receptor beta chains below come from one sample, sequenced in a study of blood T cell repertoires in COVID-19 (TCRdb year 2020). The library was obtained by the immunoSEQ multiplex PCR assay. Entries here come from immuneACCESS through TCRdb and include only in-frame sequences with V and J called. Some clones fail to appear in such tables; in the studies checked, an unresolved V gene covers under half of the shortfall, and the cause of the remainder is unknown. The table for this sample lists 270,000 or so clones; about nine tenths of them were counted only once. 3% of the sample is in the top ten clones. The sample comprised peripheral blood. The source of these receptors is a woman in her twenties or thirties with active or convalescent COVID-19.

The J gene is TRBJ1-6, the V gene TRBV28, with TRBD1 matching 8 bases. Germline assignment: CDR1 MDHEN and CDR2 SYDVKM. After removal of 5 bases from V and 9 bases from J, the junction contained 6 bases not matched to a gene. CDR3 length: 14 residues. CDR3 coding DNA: TGTGCCAGCAGTCGCGGACAGGGTGGTTCACCCCTCCACTTT. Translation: CASSRGQGGSPLHF. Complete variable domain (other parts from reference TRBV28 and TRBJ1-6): DVKVTQSSRYLVKRTGEKVFLECVQDMDHENMFWYRQDPGLGLRLIYFSYDVKMKEKGDIPEGYSVSREKKERFSLILESASTNQTSMYLCASSRGQGGSPLHFGNGTRLTVT.

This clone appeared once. The CDR3 DNA reads TGTGCCAGCAGCGTAGAGGGGACAGGGTCGACCCTAAATGAGCAGTTCTTC. The encoded protein is CASSVEGTGSTLNEQFF. This chain uses TRBV9 with TRBJ2-1; 9 bases agree with TRBD1. V shed 0 bases, J shed 7 bases, and the junction held 11 bases outside the gene matches. The germline V gene has CDR1 SGDLS and CDR2 YYNGEE. The CDR3 is 17 amino acids.

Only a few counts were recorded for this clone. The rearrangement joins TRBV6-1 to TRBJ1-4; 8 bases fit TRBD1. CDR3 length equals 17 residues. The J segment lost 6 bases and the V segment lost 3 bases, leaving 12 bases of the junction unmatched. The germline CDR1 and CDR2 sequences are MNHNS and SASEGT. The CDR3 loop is CASSDLTGGAADEKLFF. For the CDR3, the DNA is TGTGCCAGCAGTGACCTCACAGGGGGAGCAGCTGATGAAAAACTGTTTTTT.

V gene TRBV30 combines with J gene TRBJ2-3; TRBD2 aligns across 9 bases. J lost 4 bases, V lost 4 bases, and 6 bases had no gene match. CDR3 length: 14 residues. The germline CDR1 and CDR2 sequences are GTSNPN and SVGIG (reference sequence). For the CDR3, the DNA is TGTGCCTGGAAGGCGGGGGGGCCTGCAGATACGCAGTATTTT. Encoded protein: CAWKAGGPADTQYF.

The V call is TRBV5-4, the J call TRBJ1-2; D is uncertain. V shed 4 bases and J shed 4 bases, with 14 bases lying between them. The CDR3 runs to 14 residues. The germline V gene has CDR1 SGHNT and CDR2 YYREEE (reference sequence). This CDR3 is CASSPGEFRYGYTF. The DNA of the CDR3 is TGTGCCAGCAGCCCCGGGGAGTTCCGCTATGGCTACACCTTC. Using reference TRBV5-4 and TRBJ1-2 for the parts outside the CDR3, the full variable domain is ETGVTQSPTHLIKTRGQQVTLRCSSQSGHNTVSWYQQALGQGPQFIFQYYREEENGRGNFPPRFSGLQFPNYSSELNVNALELDDSALYLCASSPGEFRYGYTFGSGTRLTVV.

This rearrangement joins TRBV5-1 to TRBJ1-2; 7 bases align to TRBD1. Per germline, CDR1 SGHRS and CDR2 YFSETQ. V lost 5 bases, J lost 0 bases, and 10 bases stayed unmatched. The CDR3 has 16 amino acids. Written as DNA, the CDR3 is TGCGCCAGCAGGCAGGGACAGAGAAATGCTAACTATGGCTACACCTTC. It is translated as CASRQGQRNANYGYTF. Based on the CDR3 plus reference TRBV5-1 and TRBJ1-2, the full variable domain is KAGVTQTPRYLIKTRGQQVTLSCSPISGHRSVSWYQQTPGQGLQFLFEYFSETQRNKGNFPGRFSGRQFSNSRSEMNVSTLELGDSALYLCASRQGQRNANYGYTFGSGTRLTVV.

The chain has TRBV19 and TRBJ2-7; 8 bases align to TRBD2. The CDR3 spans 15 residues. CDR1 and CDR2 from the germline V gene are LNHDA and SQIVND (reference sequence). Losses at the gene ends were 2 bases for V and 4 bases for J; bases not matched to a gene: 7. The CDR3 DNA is TGTGCCAGTAGTATATCCGCGGGGGGCTTTTACGAGCAGTACTTC. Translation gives CASSISAGGFYEQYF.

CDR3 in DNA: TGTGCCAGCAGCGACCGGGCGGGTACCGGCGGCTACACCTTC. Translated: CASSDRAGTGGYTF. V and J are TRBV7-3 and TRBJ1-2; D unresolved. The CDR3 contains 14 residues. The V gene's germline CDR1 is SGHTA and CDR2 FQGTGA. V lost 5 bases, J lost 8 bases, and 18 bases lay in between.

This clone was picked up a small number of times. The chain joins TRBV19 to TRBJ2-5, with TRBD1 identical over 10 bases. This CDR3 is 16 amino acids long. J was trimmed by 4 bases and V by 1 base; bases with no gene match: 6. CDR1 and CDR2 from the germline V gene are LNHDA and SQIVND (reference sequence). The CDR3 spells CASSIGTGTGAETQYF. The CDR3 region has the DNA TGTGCCAGTAGTATAGGGACCGGGACAGGGGCAGAGACCCAGTACTTC.

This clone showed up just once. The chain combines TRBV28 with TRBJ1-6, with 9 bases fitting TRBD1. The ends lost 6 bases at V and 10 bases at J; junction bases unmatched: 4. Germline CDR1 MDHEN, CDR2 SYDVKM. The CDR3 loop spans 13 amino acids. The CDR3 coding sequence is TGTGCCAGCAGGGGACAGGGTCCCTCACCCCTCCACTTT. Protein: CASRGQGPSPLHF.

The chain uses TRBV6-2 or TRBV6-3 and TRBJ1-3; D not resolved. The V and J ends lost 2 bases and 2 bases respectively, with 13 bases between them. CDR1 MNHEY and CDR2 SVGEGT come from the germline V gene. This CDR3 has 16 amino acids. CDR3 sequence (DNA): TGTGCCAGCAGTTACGGTTCGACTAGCGCTGGAAACACCATATATTTT. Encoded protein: CASSYGSTSAGNTIYF.

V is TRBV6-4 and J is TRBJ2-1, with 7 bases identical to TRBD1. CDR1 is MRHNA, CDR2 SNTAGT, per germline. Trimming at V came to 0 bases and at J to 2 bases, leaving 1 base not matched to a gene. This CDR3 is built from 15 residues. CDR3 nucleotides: TGTGCCAGCAGTGACTCGAGGGGGCCCTACAATGAGCAGTTCTTC. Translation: CASSDSRGPYNEQFF.

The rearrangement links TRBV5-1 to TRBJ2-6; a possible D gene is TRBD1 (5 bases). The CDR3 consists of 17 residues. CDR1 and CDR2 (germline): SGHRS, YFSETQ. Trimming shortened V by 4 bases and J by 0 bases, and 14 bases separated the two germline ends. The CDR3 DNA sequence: TGCGCCAGCAGCCAACCAACAGGCACCTCTGGGGCCAACGTCCTGACTTTC. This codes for CASSQPTGTSGANVLTF.

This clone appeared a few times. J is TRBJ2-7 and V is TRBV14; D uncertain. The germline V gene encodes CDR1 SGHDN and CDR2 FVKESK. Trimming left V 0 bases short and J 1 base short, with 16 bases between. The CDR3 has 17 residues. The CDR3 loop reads CASSQESMVGPSYEQYF. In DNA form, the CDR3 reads TGTGCCAGCAGCCAAGAGTCCATGGTGGGCCCATCCTACGAGCAGTACTTC.

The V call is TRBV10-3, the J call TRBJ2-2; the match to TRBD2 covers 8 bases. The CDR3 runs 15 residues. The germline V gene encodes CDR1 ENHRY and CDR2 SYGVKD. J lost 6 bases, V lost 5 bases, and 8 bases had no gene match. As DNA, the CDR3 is TGTGCCATCAGTACCGGGGGGGCATCGGCCGGGGAGCTGTTTTTT. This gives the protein CAISTGGASAGELFF.

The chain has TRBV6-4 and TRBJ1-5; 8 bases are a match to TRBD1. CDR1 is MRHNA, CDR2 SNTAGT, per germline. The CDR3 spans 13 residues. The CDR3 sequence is CAWESGGPQPQHF. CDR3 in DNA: TGTGCTTGGGAGTCAGGGGGCCCTCAGCCCCAGCATTTT.

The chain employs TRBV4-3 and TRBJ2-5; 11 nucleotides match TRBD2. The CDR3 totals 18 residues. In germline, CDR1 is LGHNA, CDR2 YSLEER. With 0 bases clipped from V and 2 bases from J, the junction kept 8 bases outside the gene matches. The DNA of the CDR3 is TGCGCCAGCAGCCAAGAAGTTTTAGCGGGGGGGCGTCAAGAGACCCAGTACTTC. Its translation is CASSQEVLAGGRQETQYF.

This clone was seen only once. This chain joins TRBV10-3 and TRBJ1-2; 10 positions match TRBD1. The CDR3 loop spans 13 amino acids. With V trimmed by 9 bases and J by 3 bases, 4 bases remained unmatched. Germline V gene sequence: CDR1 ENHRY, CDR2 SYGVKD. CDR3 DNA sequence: TGTGCCATGGGGACAGGGGTGGACTATGGCTACACCTTC. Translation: CAMGTGVDYGYTF.

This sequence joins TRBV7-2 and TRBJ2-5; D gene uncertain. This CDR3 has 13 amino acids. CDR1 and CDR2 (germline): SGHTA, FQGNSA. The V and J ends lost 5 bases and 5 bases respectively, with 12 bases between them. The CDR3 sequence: CASSRDPLETQYF. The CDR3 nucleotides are TGTGCCAGCAGCCGAGATCCTCTCGAGACCCAGTACTTC.

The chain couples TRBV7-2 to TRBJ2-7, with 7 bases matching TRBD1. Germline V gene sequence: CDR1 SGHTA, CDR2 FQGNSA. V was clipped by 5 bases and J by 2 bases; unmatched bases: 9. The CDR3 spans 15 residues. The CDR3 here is CASSNRDSQTYEQYF. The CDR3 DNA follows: TGTGCCAGCAGCAACCGGGACAGCCAGACCTACGAGCAGTACTTC. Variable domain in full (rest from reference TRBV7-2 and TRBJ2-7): GAGVSQSPSNKVTEKGKDVELRCDPISGHTALYWYRQSLGQGLEFLIYFQGNSAPDKSGLPSDRFSAERTGGSVSTLTIQRTQQEDSAVYLCASSNRDSQTYEQYFGPGTRLTVT.

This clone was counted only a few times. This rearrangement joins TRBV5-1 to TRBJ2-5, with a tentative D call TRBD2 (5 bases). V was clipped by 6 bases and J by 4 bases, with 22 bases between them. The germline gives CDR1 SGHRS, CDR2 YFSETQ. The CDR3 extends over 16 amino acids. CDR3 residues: CASNSLASGNGETQYF. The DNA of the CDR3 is TGCGCCAGCAACTCCCTCGCCTCGGGAAACGGAGAGACCCAGTACTTC.

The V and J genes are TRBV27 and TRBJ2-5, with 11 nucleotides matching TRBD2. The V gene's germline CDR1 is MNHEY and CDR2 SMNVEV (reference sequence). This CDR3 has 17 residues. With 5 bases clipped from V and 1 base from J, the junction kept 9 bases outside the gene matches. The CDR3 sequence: CASSPSSGGTFQETQYF. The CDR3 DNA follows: TGTGCCAGCAGTCCGTCTAGCGGGGGGACTTTCCAAGAGACCCAGTACTTC.